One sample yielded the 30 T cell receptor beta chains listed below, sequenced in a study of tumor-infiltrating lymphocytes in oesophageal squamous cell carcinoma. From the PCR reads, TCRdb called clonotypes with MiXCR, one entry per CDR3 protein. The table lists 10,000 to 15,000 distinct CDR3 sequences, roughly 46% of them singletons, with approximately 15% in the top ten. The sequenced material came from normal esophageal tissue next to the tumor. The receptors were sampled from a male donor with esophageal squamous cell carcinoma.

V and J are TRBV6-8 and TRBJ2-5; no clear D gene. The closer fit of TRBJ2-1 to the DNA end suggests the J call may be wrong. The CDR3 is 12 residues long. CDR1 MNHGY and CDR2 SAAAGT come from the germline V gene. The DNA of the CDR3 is TGTGCCAGCAGTGCCTGGGACAATGAGCAGTTCTTC. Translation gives CASSAWDNEQFF.

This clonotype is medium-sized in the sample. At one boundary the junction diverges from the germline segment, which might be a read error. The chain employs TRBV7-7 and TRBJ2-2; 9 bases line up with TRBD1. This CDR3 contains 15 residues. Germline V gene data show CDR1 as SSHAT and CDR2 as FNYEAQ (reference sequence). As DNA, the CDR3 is TGTGCTAGCAGCCCACAGGGGGCGGACACCGGGGAGCTGTTTTTT. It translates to CASSPQGADTGELFF.

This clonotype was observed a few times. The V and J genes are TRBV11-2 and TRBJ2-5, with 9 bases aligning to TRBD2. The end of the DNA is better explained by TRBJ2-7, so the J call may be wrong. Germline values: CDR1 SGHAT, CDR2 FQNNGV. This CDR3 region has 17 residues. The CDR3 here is CASSSRGLLAGLYEQYF. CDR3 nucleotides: TGTGCCAGCAGCTCCCGGGGATTGCTAGCGGGATTGTACGAGCAGTACTTC.

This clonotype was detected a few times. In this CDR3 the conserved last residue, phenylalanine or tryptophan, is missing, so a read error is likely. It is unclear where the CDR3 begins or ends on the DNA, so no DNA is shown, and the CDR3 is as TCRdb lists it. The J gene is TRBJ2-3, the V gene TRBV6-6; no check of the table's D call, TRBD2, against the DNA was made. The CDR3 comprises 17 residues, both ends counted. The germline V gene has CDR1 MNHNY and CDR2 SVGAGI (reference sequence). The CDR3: CASSYSMSGVEEQFFGP.

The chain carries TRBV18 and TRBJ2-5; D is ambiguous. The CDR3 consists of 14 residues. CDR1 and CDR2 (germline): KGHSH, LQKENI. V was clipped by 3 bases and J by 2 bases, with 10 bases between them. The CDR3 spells CASSPRVEQETQYF. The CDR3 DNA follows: TGTGCCAGCTCACCCCGGGTGGAGCAAGAGACCCAGTACTTC.

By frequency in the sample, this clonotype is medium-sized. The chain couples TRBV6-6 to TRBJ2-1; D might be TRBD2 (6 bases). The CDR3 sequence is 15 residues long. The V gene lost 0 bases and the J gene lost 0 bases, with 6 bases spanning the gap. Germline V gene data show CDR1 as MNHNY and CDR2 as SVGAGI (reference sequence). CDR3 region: CASSYSGSSYNEQFF. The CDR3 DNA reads TGTGCCAGCAGTTACTCCGGGAGCTCCTACAATGAGCAGTTCTTC.

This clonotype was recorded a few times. This chain's CDR3 is CASSLESGRAYEQYF. CDR3 nucleotide sequence: TGCGCCAGCAGCTTAGAAAGCGGGAGGGCCTACGAGCAGTACTTC. V is TRBV5-1 and J is TRBJ2-7, with 10 bases lining up with TRBD2. CDR1 is SGHRS and CDR2 is YFSETQ in the germline V gene. After removal of 2 bases from V and 2 bases from J, the junction contained 4 bases not matched to a gene. The CDR3 consists of 15 residues.

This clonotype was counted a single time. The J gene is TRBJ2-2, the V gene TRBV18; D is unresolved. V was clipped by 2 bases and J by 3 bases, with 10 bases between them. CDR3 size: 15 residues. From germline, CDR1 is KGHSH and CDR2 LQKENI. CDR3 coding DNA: TGTGCCAGCTCACCAAAAGACGGGTACACCGGGGAGCTGTTTTTT. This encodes CASSPKDGYTGELFF. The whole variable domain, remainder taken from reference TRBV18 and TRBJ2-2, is NAGVMQNPRHLVRRRGQEARLRCSPMKGHSHVYWYRQLPEEGLKFMVYLQKENIIDESGMPKERFSAEFPKEGPSILRIQQVVRGDSAAYFCASSPKDGYTGELFFGEGSRLTVL.

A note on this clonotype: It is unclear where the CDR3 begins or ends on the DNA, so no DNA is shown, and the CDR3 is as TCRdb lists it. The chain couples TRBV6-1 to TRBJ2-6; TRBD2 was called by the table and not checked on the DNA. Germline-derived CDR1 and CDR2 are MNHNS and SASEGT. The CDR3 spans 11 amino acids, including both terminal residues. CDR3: CAGLRRLHLRF.

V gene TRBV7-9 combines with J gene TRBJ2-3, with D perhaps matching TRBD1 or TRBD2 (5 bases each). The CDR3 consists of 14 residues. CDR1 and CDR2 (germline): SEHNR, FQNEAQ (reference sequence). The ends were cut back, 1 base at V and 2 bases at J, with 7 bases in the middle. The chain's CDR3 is CASSLGGATDTQYF. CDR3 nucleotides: TGTGCCAGCAGCTTAGGAGGGGCCACAGATACGCAGTATTTT.

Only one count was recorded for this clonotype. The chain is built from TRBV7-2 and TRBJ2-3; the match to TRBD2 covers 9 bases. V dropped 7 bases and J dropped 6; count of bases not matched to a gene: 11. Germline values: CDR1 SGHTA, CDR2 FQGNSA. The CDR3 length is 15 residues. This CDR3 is CASTRLAARGDTQYF. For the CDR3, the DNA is TGTGCCAGCACCCGACTAGCGGCCCGTGGGGATACGCAGTATTTT.

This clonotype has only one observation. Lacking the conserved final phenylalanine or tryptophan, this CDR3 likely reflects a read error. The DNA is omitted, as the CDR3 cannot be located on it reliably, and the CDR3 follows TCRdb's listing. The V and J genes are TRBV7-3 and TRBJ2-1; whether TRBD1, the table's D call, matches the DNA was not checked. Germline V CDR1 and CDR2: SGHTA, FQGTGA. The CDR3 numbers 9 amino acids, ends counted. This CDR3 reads CASSPDMSP.

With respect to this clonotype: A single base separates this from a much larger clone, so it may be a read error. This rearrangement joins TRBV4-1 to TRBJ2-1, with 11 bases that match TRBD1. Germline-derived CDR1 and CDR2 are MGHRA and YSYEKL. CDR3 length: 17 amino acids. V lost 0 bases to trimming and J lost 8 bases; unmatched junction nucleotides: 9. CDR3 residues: CASSQDPGQGVSDEQFF. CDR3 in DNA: TGCGCCAGCAGCCAAGATCCGGGACAGGGGGTCTCCGATGAGCAGTTCTTC.

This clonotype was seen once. This CDR3 is CASSYSSPRIAGGPDTQYF. The DNA for the CDR3 is TGTGCCAGCAGTTACTCCTCGCCGCGAATAGCGGGAGGGCCCGATACGCAGTATTTT. The V and J genes are TRBV6-5 and TRBJ2-3, with 11 bases matching TRBD2. Germline lookup yields CDR1 MNHEY and CDR2 SVGAGI. V shed 0 bases, J shed 6 bases, and the junction held 14 bases outside the gene matches. The CDR3 is 19 amino acids.

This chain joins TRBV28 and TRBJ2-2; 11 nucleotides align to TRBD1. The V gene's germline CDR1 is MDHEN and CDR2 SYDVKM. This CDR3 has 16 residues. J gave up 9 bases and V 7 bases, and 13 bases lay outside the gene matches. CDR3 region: CASNSQGTGGMRELFF. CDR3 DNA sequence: TGTGCCAGCAATTCCCAAGGGACAGGGGGAATGAGGGAGCTGTTTTTT.

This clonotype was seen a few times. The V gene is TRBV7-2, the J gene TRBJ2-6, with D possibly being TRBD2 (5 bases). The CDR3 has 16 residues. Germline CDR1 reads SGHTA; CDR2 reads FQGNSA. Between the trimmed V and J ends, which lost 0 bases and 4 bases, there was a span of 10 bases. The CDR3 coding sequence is TGTGCCAGCAGCTTAGCGCCCGGGATCGGGGCCAACGTCCTGACTTTC. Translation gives CASSLAPGIGANVLTF.

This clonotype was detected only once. CDR3 residues: CASSLKPMGGGWADTQYF. In DNA form, the CDR3 reads TGTGCCAGCAGCTTAAAGCCCATGGGGGGAGGGTGGGCAGATACGCAGTATTTT. The chain uses TRBV7-3 and TRBJ2-3; 7 bases map to TRBD2. The CDR3 consists of 18 residues. CDR1 is SGHTA, CDR2 FQGTGA, per germline. Trimming took 1 base from V and 4 from J; bases not matched to a gene: 14.

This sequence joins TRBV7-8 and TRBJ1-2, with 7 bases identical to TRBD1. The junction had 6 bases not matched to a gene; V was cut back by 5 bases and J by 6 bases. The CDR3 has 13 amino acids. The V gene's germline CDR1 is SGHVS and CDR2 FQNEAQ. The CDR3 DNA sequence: TGTGCCAGCAGCGATGACAGGGAACATGGCTACACCTTC. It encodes CASSDDREHGYTF.

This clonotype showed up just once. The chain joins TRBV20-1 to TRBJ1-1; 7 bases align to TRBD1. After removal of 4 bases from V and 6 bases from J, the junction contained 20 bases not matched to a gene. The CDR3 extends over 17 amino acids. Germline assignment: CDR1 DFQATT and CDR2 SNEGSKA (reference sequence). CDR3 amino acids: CSAKGGAVGVVGPEAFF. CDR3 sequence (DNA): TGCAGTGCTAAAGGGGGCGCAGTGGGGGTTGTAGGACCTGAAGCTTTCTTT.

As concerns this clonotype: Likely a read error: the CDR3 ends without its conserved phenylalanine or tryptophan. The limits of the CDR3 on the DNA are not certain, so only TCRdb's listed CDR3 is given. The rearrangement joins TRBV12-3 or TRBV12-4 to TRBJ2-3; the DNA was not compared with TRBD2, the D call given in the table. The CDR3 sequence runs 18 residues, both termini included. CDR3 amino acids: CASSLRGPSPGREQYFGP.

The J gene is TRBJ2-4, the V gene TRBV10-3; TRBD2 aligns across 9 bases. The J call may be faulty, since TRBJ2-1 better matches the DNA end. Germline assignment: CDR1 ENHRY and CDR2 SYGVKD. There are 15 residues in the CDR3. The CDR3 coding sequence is TGTGCCATCAGTCTCGGGAGCGGGGGGTACAATGAGCAGTTCTTC. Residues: CAISLGSGGYNEQFF.

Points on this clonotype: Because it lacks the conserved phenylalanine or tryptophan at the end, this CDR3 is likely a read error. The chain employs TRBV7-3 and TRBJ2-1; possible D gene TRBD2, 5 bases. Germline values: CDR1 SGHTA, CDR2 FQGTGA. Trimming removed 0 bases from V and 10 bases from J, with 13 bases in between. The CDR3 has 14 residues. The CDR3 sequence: CASSLTYGVREQFL. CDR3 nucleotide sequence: TGTGCCAGCAGCTTAACGTACGGGGTAAGGGAGCAGTTCTTG.

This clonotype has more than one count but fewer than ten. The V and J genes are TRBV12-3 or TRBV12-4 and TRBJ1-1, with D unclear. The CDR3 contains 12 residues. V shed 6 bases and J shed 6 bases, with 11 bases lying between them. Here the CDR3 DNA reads TGTGCCAGCAGCCCCAAGGTGTCTGAAGCTTTCTTT. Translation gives CASSPKVSEAFF.

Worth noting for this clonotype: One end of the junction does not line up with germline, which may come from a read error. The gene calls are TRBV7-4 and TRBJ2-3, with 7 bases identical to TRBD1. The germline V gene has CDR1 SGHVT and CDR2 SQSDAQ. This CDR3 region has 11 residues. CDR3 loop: CASSLGQGKYF. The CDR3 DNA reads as TGTGCCAGCAGCTTAGGACAGGGAAAGTACTTC.

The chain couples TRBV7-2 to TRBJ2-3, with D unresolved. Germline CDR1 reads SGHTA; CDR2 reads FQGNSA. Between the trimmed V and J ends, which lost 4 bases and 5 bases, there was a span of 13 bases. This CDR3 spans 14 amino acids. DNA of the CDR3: TGTGCCAGCAGCTACACAGCGACGCAAGATACGCAGTATTTT. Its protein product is CASSYTATQDTQYF.

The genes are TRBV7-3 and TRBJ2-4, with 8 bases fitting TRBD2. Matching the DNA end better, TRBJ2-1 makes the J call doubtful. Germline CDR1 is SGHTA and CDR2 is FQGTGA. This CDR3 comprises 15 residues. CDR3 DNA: TGTGCCAGCAGCCCACGACTAGCGTTCTACAATGAGCAGTTCTTC. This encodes CASSPRLAFYNEQFF.

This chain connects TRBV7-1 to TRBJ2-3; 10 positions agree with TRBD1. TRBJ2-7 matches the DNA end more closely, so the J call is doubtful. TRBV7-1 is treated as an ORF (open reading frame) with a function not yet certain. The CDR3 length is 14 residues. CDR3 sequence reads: CASSTGQGYNEQYF. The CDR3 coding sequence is TGTGCCAGCAGCACGGGACAGGGGTACAATGAGCAGTACTTC.

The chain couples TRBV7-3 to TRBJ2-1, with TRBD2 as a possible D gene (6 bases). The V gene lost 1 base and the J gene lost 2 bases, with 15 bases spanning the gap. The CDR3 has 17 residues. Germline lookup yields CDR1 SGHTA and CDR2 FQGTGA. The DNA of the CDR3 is TGTGCCAGCAGCTTAAATTTTGTGACTAGGGCCTACAATGAGCAGTTCTTC. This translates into CASSLNFVTRAYNEQFF.

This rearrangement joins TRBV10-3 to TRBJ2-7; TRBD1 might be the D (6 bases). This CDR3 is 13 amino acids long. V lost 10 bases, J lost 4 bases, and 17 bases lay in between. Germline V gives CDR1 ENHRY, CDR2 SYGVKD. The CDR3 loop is CATSDLQGYEQYF. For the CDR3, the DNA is TGTGCCACCAGCGATCTACAGGGTTACGAGCAGTACTTC.

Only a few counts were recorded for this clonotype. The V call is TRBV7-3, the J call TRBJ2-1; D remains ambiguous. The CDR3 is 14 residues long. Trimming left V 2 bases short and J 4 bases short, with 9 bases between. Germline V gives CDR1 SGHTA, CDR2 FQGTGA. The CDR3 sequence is CASSLGPPYNEQFF. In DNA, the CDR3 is TGTGCCAGCAGCTTAGGGCCTCCTTACAATGAGCAGTTCTTC.